Listed below are T cell receptor beta chains from one sample, sequenced in a study of blood T cell repertoires in COVID-19. Method: immunoSEQ multiplex PCR; TCRdb's copy keeps in-frame clones and lacks some. This table holds roughly 35,000 clones, about nine tenths found once. Source material: peripheral blood. The receptors were sampled from a man aged 45 to 65 with active or convalescent COVID-19. Each CDR3 is given with its conserved first and last residue. A D gene is named only where the DNA matches it firmly. Only some rows state a clone size, as once, few, many or a class for expanded clones.

17 | . | TRBJ2-5 | TRBV10-3 | TRBD2 | TGTGCCATCAGTGAGTCGCGGACTAGCGGGCGACAAGAGACCCAGTACTTC | CAISESRTSGRQETQYF
14 | . | TRBJ2-3 | TRBV3-1/TRBV3-2 | TRBD1 | TGTGCCAGCAGCCTCCGGGACAGGGGAGATACGCAGTATTTT | CASSLRDRGDTQYF
11 | medium-sized | TRBJ2-1 | TRBV20-1 | . | TGCCGGCCTAGTACCTACAATGAGCAGTTCTTC | CRPSTYNEQFF
17 | . | TRBJ2-2 | TRBV27 | TRBD2 | TGTGCCAGCAGTTTAAGACTAGCGGGAGCGAACACCGGGGAGCTGTTTTTT | CASSLRLAGANTGELFF
13 | . | TRBJ1-2 | TRBV6-2/TRBV6-3 | TRBD1 | TGTGCCAGCAGTTACCCGACAGGGGGAGGCTACACCTTC | CASSYPTGGGYTF
15 | . | TRBJ2-7 | TRBV7-2 | TRBD1 | TGTGCCAGCAGCTTAGCGAGGACAGGGATCTACGAGCAGTACTTC | CASSLARTGIYEQYF
13 | . | TRBJ2-1 | TRBV29-1 | TRBD2 | TGCAGCGCGGGACTAGCGGGAACATGGAAGCAGTTCTTC | CSAGLAGTWKQFF
15 | . | TRBJ1-2 | TRBV29-1 | TRBD1 | TGCAGCGTTGAAGAAGGGACAGGGGTTAACTATGGCTACACCTTC | CSVEEGTGVNYGYTF
14 | few | TRBJ2-5 | TRBV30 | . | TGTGCCTGGAGTCCCTTGAGGGCAAGAGGGACCCAGTACTTC | CAWSPLRARGTQYF
18 | . | TRBJ2-4 | TRBV28 | TRBD2 | TGTGCCAGCAGTCCGGAGATTAGCGGGAGGGAGGGGAAAAACATTCAGTACTTC | CASSPEISGREGKNIQYF
15 | . | TRBJ2-7 | TRBV13 | TRBD1 | TGTGCCAGCAGCAACCGGGACAGGGGGTTTTACGAGCAGTACTTC | CASSNRDRGFYEQYF
15 | . | TRBJ2-1 | TRBV5-1 | . | TGCGCCAGCAGCTTGGGACAGAGCTCCTACAATGAGCAGTTCTTC | CASSLGQSSYNEQFF
14 | once | TRBJ1-4 | TRBV30 | TRBD1 | TGTGCCTGGAGTCGGGGACAGGCTCCCGAAAAACTGTTTTTT | CAWSRGQAPEKLFF
15 | . | TRBJ2-7 | TRBV6-2/TRBV6-3 | TRBD2 | TGTGCCAGCAGCCCGACTAGCGGGGCCGCGATAGAGCAGTACTTC | CASSPTSGAAIEQYF
16 | . | TRBJ2-1 | TRBV4-1 | . | TGCGCCAGCAGCCCCCATACTAGTTTTTCCTACAATGAGCAGTTCTTC | CASSPHTSFSYNEQFF
17 | . | TRBJ2-1 | TRBV3-1/TRBV3-2 | . | TGTGCCAGCAGCCAAGATCGAGGGGGTATCTCCTACAATGAGCAGTTCTTC | CASSQDRGGISYNEQFF
13 | . | TRBJ2-3 | TRBV12-3/TRBV12-4 | . | TGTGCCAGCAGTTTACAGAGCACAGATACGCAGTATTTT | CASSLQSTDTQYF
16 | . | TRBJ2-1 | TRBV2 | . | TGTGCCAGCAGTGAAGGCGGCGGGAACTCCTACAATGAGCAGTTCTTC | CASSEGGGNSYNEQFF
14 | . | TRBJ2-5 | TRBV5-8 | TRBD2 | TGTGCCAGCAGCCCCCGACTAGCCCGCGAGACCCAGTACTTC | CASSPRLARETQYF
17 | . | TRBJ1-3 | TRBV28 | . | TGTGCCAGCAGACTGATCCAGGGACAAAGCTCTGGAAACACCATATATTTT | CASRLIQGQSSGNTIYF
10 | . | TRBJ1-1 | TRBV29-1 | . | TGCAGCGTTGGAGGCACTGAAGCTTTCTTT | CSVGGTEAFF
14 | . | TRBJ2-7 | TRBV6-5 | . | TGTGCCAGCAGCAGGGGCAGAGGGTCCTACGAGCAGTACTTC | CASSRGRGSYEQYF
13 | . | TRBJ2-2 | TRBV18 | . | TGTGCCAGCTCACCACCGAGTACCGGGGAGCTGTTTTTT | CASSPPSTGELFF
13 | . | TRBJ1-1 | TRBV29-1 | . | TGCAGCGTAATCGACAGGTCAGGGACTGAAGCTTTCTTT | CSVIDRSGTEAFF
15 | . | TRBJ1-5 | TRBV28 | TRBD1 | TGTGCCAGCAGTCAAGTAGACAGGGTAAATCAGCCCCAGCATTTT | CASSQVDRVNQPQHF
16 | . | TRBJ2-3 | TRBV28 | TRBD2 | TGTGCCAGCAGCCCCCTTAGCGGGAGGAGCACAGATACGCAGTATTTT | CASSPLSGRSTDTQYF
15 | once | TRBJ1-4 | TRBV27 | . | TGTGCCAGCAGACCATTCACAGGGACCCATGAAAAACTGTTTTTT | CASRPFTGTHEKLFF
13 | . | TRBJ1-2 | TRBV2 | . | TGTGCCAGCAGGGCGACACTCGACTATGGCTACACCTTC | CASRATLDYGYTF